Listed here are 14 T cell receptor beta chains from one sample, sequenced in a study of blood T cell repertoires in COVID-19. Sequencing used immunoSEQ multiplex PCR; TCRdb keeps in-frame clones, though not all of them. This sample has about 180,000 clones, with about 91% found just once. Sequences were obtained from peripheral blood. The receptors here all came from a woman aged 30 to 39 with acute or convalescent COVID-19.

This rearrangement joins TRBV12-3 or TRBV12-4 to TRBJ1-6; D possibly corresponds to TRBD1 (5 bases). This CDR3 region has 12 residues. Trimming took off 3 bases at V and 10 bases at J, with 7 bases between the two ends. The CDR3 loop is CASSFRGSPLHF. In DNA, the CDR3 is TGTGCCAGCAGTTTTAGGGGATCACCCCTCCACTTT.

The chain carries TRBV3-1 (or the pseudogene TRBV3-2) and TRBJ2-1, with 10 nucleotides matching TRBD1. The J segment lost 6 bases and the V segment lost 8 bases, leaving 10 bases of the junction unmatched. The CDR3 runs to 15 residues. Germline V gene lookup returns CDR1 LGHDT and CDR2 YNNKEL (reference sequence). The CDR3 reads CASRLRDRGPNEQFF. CDR3 sequence (DNA): TGTGCCAGCCGCCTCCGGGACAGGGGTCCCAATGAGCAGTTCTTC.

The J gene is TRBJ1-4, the V gene TRBV7-9; D is unresolved. Trimming took off 0 bases at V and 4 bases at J, with 6 bases between the two ends. The CDR3 has 14 residues. CDR1 and CDR2 (germline): SEHNR, FQNEAQ (reference sequence). The DNA for the CDR3 is TGTGCCAGCAGCTTAGCGGGAGGTAATGAAAAACTGTTTTTT. Translating gives CASSLAGGNEKLFF.

V usage is TRBV19 and J usage is TRBJ1-1; D may be TRBD1 (5 bases). V lost 10 bases and J lost 1, with 19 bases in between. Germline CDR1 LNHDA, CDR2 SQIVND (reference sequence). The CDR3 has 15 residues. CDR3 sequence (DNA): TGTGCCACAGTGACCCAGGGCTTTAAGAACACTGAAGCTTTCTTT. Its translation is CATVTQGFKNTEAFF.

V is TRBV28 and J is TRBJ1-3, with D hard to call. The germline V gene has CDR1 MDHEN and CDR2 SYDVKM. CDR3 length: 13 amino acids. Trimming cost V 11 bases and J 0 bases, with 11 bases left between them. The CDR3 here is CASHSFSGNTIYF. CDR3 nucleotide sequence: TGTGCCTCACACAGCTTCTCTGGAAACACCATATATTTT.

The V and J genes are TRBV19 and TRBJ2-1; 7 bases align to TRBD2. The V gene end was trimmed by 4 bases and the J gene end by 6 bases; junction bases not matched to a gene: 9. The germline V gene encodes CDR1 LNHDA and CDR2 SQIVND (reference sequence). The CDR3 runs to 15 residues. CDR3 sequence reads: CASSNRDYGSNEQFF. As DNA, the CDR3 is TGTGCCAGTAGTAACCGGGACTATGGATCCAATGAGCAGTTCTTC.

This clone was detected once. The V and J genes are TRBV27 and TRBJ1-1; D is undetermined. The ends were cut back, 3 bases at V and 1 base at J, with 6 bases in the middle. Per the germline V gene, CDR1 is MNHEY and CDR2 is SMNVEV (reference sequence). The CDR3 has 13 residues. The CDR3 nucleotides are TGTGCCAGCAGTTTGGCGGGGAACACTGAAGCTTTCTTT. Translation gives CASSLAGNTEAFF.

In its sample, this clone was seen once. This chain links TRBV19 with TRBJ2-7, with TRBD1 identical over 7 bases. The CDR3 length is 17 residues. CDR1 and CDR2 (germline): LNHDA, SQIVND (reference sequence). Trimming cost V 4 bases and J 0 bases; bases outside gene matches: 12. CDR3 region: CASSSLPTGSFSYEQYF. CDR3 sequence (DNA): TGTGCCAGTAGTAGCCTCCCGACAGGGTCATTCTCCTACGAGCAGTACTTC.

V gene TRBV19 combines with J gene TRBJ2-7; 9 bases map to TRBD2. Germline V gene sequence: CDR1 LNHDA, CDR2 SQIVND (reference sequence). Losses at the gene ends were 4 bases for V and 3 bases for J; bases not matched to a gene: 13. The CDR3 loop spans 17 amino acids. The CDR3 is CASSKNPGGRAHYEQYF. CDR3 bases: TGTGCCAGTAGTAAGAACCCGGGCGGGAGGGCCCACTACGAGCAGTACTTC. The full variable domain, with the rest looked up from reference TRBV19 and TRBJ2-7, is DGGITQSPKYLFRKEGQNVTLSCEQNLNHDAMYWYRQDPGQGLRLIYYSQIVNDFQKGDIAEGYSVSREKKESFPLTVTSAQKNPTAFYLCASSKNPGGRAHYEQYFGPGTRLTVT.

This rearrangement joins TRBV29-1 to TRBJ2-1, with TRBD2 matching over 7 bases. V shed 0 bases and J 0 bases; nucleotides not matched to a gene: 2. The CDR3 extends over 15 amino acids. Per germline, CDR1 SQVTM and CDR2 ANQGSEA. CDR3: CSVEDGGGSYNEQFF. As DNA, the CDR3 is TGCAGCGTTGAAGATGGGGGGGGCTCCTACAATGAGCAGTTCTTC.

V and J are TRBV9 and TRBJ2-3, with 14 bases fitting TRBD2. The ends lost 3 bases at V and 6 bases at J; junction bases unmatched: 6. CDR1 is SGDLS, CDR2 YYNGEE, per germline. The CDR3 is 16 amino acids. The CDR3 region is CASSATSGREGDTQYF. DNA of the CDR3: TGTGCCAGCAGCGCGACTAGCGGGAGGGAAGGGGATACGCAGTATTTT.

This clone was found once. The V and J genes are TRBV6-5 and TRBJ2-3, with unresolved D. The CDR3 is 15 amino acids. Germline CDR1 is MNHEY and CDR2 is SVGAGI. Deletions cut 0 bases from V and 3 bases from J, with 10 bases between. CDR3: CASSYSSHLTDTQYF. CDR3 sequence (DNA): TGTGCCAGCAGTTACTCGAGTCACCTGACAGATACGCAGTATTTT.

The chain uses TRBV3-1 (or the pseudogene TRBV3-2) and TRBJ1-1; the match to TRBD1 covers 7 bases. The V segment lost 6 bases and the J segment 4 bases; nucleotides outside the gene matches: 8. The CDR3 consists of 14 residues. In germline, CDR1 is LGHDT, CDR2 YNNKEL (reference sequence). In nucleotides, the CDR3 is TGTGCCAGCAGTCAGACAGGGTTGCGCACTGAAGCTTTCTTT. It translates to CASSQTGLRTEAFF.

The chain couples TRBV5-6 to TRBJ1-2; TRBD1 matches at 10 bases. Germline V gene data show CDR1 as SGHDT and CDR2 as YYEEEE. The ends lost 4 bases at V and 6 bases at J; junction bases unmatched: 6. The CDR3 is 14 amino acids. The CDR3 protein is CASSPIDRGHGYTF. CDR3 DNA sequence: TGTGCCAGCAGCCCAATAGACAGGGGGCATGGCTACACCTTC. Full variable domain (missing parts from reference TRBV5-6 and TRBJ1-2): DAGVTQSPTHLIKTRGQQVTLRCSPKSGHDTVSWYQQALGQGPQFIFQYYEEEERQRGNFPDRFSGHQFPNYSSELNVNALLLGDSALYLCASSPIDRGHGYTFGSGTRLTVV.